The entry below describes one T cell receptor beta chain. Germline V gene lookup returns CDR1 MDHEN and CDR2 SYDVKM. The ends lost 2 bases at V and 4 bases at J; junction bases unmatched: 3. The CDR3 contains 14 residues. This record comes from a study of blood T cell repertoires in COVID-19. Turning to the study itself: COVID-19 samples from acute and convalescent phases originated in the United States, Italy and Spain. T cells, B-cell-depleted T cells, or PBMCs provided the cDNA or gDNA that served as material.

Original processing methods: Estimates of nucleated cell counts were drawn from the amplification of reference gene primers. The protocol was immunoSEQ multiplex PCR, while the TCRdb copy is restricted to in-frame clones and leaves out a portion. The DNA gave D and trimming, while V, J and clone size come from that table. The table records some 93,000 clones, 70% to 90% of them present only once. This receptor was taken from a man in his sixties with acute or convalescent COVID-19. The chain links TRBV28 to TRBJ1-1; TRBD1 matches at 8 bases. Sequencing was done on a sample of peripheral blood. The CDR3 coding sequence is TGTGCCAGCAGTTTAGCAGGGGGCGGCACTGAAGCTTTCTTT. Translating it yields CASSLAGGGTEAFF. The full variable domain, rest sourced from reference TRBV28 and TRBJ1-1, is DVKVTQSSRYLVKRTGEKVFLECVQDMDHENMFWYRQDPGLGLRLIYFSYDVKMKEKGDIPEGYSVSREKKERFSLILESASTNQTSMYLCASSLAGGGTEAFFGQGTRLTVV.